The clone carrying this TCR beta chain was recorded once. Its specificity is unknown. Division of CD4+ cells produced a CD45RA+ naive subset and a CD45RA-negative memory subset. The data originate from a study of shared clonotypes between healthy human individuals. Overall study results and limits: The study's rarefaction showed incomplete sorted-subset sequencing despite large depth. The study found lower generation probabilities in non-shared clonotypes than in those shared by all four donors.

Data came from immunoSEQ multiplex PCR; TCRdb stores just in-frame clones and leaves some out. The sample shows 1,400,000 or so clones, approximately 98.5% of them seen only once. Germline trimming cut 4 bases from V and 5 bases from J; bases unmatched to any gene: 10. Germline CDR1 reads SGHTA; CDR2 reads FQGNSA. The CDR3 is made up of 16 amino acids. The sequenced sample consisted of naive CD4+ T cells sorted from blood. Stated subset: CD45RA+ positively selected. The receptor was isolated from a man younger than 45 in good health. The rearrangement links TRBV7-2 to TRBJ2-5; 10 bases are a match to TRBD1. CDR3 in DNA: TGTGCCAGCAGCTCAGACAGGGGGCGCCTTCTTGAGACCCAGTACTTC. Protein: CASSSDRGRLLETQYF. Variable domain in full (rest from reference TRBV7-2 and TRBJ2-5): GAGVSQSPSNKVTEKGKDVELRCDPISGHTALYWYRQSLGQGLEFLIYFQGNSAPDKSGLPSDRFSAERTGGSVSTLTIQRTQQEDSAVYLCASSSDRGRLLETQYFGPGTRLLVL.